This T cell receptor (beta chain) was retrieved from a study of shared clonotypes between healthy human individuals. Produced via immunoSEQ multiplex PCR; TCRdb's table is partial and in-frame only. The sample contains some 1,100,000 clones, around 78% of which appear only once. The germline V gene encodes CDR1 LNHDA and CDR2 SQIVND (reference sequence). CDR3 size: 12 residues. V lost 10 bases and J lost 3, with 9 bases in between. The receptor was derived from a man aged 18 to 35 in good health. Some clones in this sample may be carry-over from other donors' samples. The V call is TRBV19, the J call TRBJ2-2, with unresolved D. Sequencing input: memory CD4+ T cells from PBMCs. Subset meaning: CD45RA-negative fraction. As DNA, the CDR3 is TGTGCCACCCAACAACACACCGGGGAGCTGTTTTTT. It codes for CATQQHTGELFF.